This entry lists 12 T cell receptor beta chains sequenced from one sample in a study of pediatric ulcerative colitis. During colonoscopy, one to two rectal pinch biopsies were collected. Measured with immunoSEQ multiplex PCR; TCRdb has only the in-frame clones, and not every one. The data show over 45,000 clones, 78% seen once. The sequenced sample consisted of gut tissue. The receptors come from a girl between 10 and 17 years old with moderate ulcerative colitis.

CDR3 sequence reads: CASSQPGPGPQHF. CDR3 coding DNA: TGCGCCAGCAGCCAACCAGGGCCCGGGCCCCAGCATTTT. This sequence joins TRBV4-1 and TRBJ1-5; tentative D call: TRBD1 (5 bases). Germline lookup yields CDR1 MGHRA and CDR2 YSYEKL. The length of the CDR3 is 13 residues. V was shortened by 2 bases and J by 9 bases, with 11 bases between the two germline ends.

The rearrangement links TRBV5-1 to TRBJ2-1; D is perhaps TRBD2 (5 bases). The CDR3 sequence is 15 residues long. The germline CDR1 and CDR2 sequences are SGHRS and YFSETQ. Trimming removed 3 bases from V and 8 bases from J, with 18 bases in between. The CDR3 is CASSWRTQSGDEQFF. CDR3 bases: TGCGCCAGCAGCTGGCGGACTCAATCGGGCGATGAGCAGTTCTTC.

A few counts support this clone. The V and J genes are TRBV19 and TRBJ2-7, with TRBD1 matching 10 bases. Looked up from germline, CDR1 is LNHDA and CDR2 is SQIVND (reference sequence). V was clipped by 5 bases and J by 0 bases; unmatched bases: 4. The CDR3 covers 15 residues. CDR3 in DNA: TGTGCCAGTAGTCCCCGGACAGGGGGCTCCTACGAGCAGTACTTC. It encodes CASSPRTGGSYEQYF.

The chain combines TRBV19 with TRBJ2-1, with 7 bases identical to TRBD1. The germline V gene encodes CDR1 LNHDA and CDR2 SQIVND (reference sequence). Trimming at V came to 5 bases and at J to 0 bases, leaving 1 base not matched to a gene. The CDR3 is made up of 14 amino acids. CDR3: CASSHRGSYNEQFF. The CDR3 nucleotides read TGTGCCAGTAGTCACAGGGGCTCCTACAATGAGCAGTTCTTC.

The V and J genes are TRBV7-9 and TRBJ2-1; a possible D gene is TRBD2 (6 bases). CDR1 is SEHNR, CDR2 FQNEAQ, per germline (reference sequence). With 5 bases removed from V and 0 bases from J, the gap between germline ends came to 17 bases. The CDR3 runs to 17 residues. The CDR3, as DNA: TGTGCCAGCAGCCCTCGCCAGGAGGGTGGCTCCTACAATGAGCAGTTCTTC. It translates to CASSPRQEGGSYNEQFF.

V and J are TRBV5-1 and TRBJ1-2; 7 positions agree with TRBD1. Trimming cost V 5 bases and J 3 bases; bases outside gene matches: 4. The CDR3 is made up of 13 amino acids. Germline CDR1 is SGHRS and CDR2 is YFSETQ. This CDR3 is CASSITGDYGYTF. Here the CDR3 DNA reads TGCGCCAGCAGTATCACAGGGGACTATGGCTACACCTTC.

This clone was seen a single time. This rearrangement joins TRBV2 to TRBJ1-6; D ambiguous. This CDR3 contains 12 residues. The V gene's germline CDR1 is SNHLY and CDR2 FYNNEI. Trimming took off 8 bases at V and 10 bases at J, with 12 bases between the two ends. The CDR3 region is CASSRPKSPLHF. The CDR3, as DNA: TGTGCCAGCTCGAGGCCCAAATCACCCCTCCACTTT.

The CDR3 spells CASSEPTTGNGYTF. The DNA for the CDR3 is TGTGCCAGCAGTGAACCCACGACAGGGAATGGCTACACCTTC. V and J are TRBV6-1 and TRBJ1-2; TRBD1 matches at 7 bases. The CDR3 is 14 residues long. Per the germline V gene, CDR1 is MNHNS and CDR2 is SASEGT. V shed 2 bases and J 6 bases; nucleotides not matched to a gene: 6.

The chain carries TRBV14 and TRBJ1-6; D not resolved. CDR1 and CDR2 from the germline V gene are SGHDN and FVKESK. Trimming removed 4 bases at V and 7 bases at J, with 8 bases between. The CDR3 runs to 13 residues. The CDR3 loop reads CASSRTVNSPLHF. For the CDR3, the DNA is TGTGCCAGCAGCCGGACGGTGAATTCACCCCTCCACTTT. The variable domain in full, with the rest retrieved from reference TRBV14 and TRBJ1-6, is EAGVTQFPSHSVIEKGQTVTLRCDPISGHDNLYWYRRVMGKEIKFLLHFVKESKQDESGMPNNRFLAERTGGTYSTLKVQPAELEDSGVYFCASSRTVNSPLHFGNGTRLTVT.

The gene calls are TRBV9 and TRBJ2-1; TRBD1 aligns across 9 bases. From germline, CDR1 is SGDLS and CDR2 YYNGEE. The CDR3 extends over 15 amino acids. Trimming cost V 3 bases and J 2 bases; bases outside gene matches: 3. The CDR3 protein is CASSGTGGPYNEQFF. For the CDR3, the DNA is TGTGCCAGCAGCGGAACAGGGGGCCCCTACAATGAGCAGTTCTTC.

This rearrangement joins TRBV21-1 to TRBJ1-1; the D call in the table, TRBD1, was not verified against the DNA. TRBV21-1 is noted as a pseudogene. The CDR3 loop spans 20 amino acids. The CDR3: CASSKRHEETVTFMNTEAFF. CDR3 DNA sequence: TGTGCCAGCAGCAAAAGGCATGAGGAGACAGTTACCTTCATGAACACTGAAGCTTTCTTT.

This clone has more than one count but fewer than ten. CDR3 DNA sequence: TGCGCCAGCAGCTACCGAGCGGGGATGAACACTGAAGCTTTCTTT. This sequence encodes CASSYRAGMNTEAFF. The chain joins TRBV5-1 to TRBJ1-1, with D unclear. This CDR3 region has 15 residues. V lost 3 bases to trimming and J lost 0 bases, with 12 bases between them. In germline, CDR1 is SGHRS, CDR2 YFSETQ.